The text below deals with one T cell receptor (beta chain). The CDR3 loop spans 13 amino acids. Germline assignment: CDR1 SQVTM and CDR2 ANQGSEA. V lost 8 bases, J lost 0 bases, and 14 bases lay in between. The record originates from a study of blood T cell repertoires in COVID-19. In the study overall: In each case, the material was cDNA or gDNA derived from T cells, B-cell-depleted T cells, or PBMCs.

Libraries were prepared by immunoSEQ multiplex PCR; TCRdb keeps only in-frame clonotypes and omits some of them. The sample shows 130,000 to 150,000 clones, 88% of them seen only once. The genes are TRBV29-1 and TRBJ2-7, with a tentative D call TRBD1 (6 bases). Sequencing used peripheral blood. This TCR came from a human donor in a cohort sampled during active COVID-19. CDR3 loop: CSIGSTGSYEQYF. The CDR3 region has the DNA TGCAGCATCGGTTCGACAGGCTCCTACGAGCAGTACTTC.